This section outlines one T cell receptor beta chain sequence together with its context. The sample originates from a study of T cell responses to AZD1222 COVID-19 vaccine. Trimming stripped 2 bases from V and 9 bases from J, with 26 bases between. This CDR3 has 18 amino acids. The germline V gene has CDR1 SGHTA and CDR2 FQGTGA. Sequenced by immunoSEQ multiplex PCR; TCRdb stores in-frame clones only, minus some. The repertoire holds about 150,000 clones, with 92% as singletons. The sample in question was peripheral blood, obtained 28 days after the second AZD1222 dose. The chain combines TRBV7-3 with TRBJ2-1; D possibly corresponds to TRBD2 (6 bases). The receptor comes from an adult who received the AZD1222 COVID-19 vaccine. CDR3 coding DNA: TGTGCCAGCAGCTTAGTTTCCTCACTGACGGGAGTAGTCGTTGAGCAGTTCTTC. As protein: CASSLVSSLTGVVVEQFF.